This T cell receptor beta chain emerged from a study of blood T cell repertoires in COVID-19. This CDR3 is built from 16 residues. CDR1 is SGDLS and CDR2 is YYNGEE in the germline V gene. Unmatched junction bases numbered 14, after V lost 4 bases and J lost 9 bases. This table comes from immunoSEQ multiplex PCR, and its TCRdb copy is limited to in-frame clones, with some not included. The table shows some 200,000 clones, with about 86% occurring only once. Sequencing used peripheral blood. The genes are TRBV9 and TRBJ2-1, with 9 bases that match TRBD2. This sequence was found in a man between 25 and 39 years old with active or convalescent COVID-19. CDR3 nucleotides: TGTGCCAGCAGCATCTTGGGCGGGGGGGCGTCATTTGAGCAGTTCTTC. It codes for CASSILGGGASFEQFF.